The T cell receptor beta chain described here comes from a study of cytomegalovirus exposure and HLA in healthy donors. Study information: An earlier analysis identified 117 million unique TCR beta sequences in about 180 million T cells.

Germline assignment: CDR1 SGHTS and CDR2 YDEGEE. This CDR3 is built from 15 residues. V was clipped by 4 bases and J by 3 bases, with 14 bases between them. In regard to this clone: The antigen remains undetermined.

Study findings and constraints: Reports state that TCR beta sequences accurately predicted most subjects' HLA-A and HLA-B alleles. Because they were indistinguishable, some V segments, including TRBV6-2 and TRBV6-3, were excluded.

A multiplex PCR was run with 60 Vbeta primers and 13 Jbeta primers. Data came from immunoSEQ multiplex PCR; TCRdb stores just in-frame clones and leaves some out. Of 60,000 or so clones listed, about 80% are singletons. The sequence was collected from a middle-aged man in good health and CMV-seronegative. Sequencing input: PBMCs. This chain joins TRBV5-8 and TRBJ1-5; D gene uncertain. The CDR3 loop reads CASSLQGGLNQPQHF. In nucleotides, the CDR3 is TGTGCCAGCAGCCTCCAAGGCGGGCTCAATCAGCCCCAGCATTTT.